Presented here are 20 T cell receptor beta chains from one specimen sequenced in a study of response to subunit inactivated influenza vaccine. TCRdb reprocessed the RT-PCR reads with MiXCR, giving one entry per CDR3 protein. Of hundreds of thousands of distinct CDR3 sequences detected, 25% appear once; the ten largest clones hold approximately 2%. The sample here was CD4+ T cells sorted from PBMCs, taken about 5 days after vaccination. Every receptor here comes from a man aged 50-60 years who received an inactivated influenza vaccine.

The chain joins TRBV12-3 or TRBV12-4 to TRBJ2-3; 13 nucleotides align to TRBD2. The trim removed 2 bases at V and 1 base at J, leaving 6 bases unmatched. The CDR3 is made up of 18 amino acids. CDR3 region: CASSLLLAGGSGTDTQYF. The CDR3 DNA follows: TGTGCCAGCAGTTTATTACTAGCGGGGGGGTCCGGCACAGATACGCAGTATTTT.

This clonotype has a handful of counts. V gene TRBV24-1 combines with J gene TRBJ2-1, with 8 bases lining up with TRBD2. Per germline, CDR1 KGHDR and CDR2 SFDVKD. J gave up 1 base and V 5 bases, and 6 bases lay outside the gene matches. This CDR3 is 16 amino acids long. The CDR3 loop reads CATSGGLAPSYNEQFF. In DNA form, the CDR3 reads TGTGCCACCAGTGGCGGACTAGCTCCTTCCTACAATGAGCAGTTCTTC.

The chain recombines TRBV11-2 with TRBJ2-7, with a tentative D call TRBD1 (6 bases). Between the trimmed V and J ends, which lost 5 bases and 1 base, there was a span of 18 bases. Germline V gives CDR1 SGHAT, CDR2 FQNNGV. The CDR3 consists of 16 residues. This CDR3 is CASSLLGGVVSYEQYF. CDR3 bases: TGTGCCAGCAGCCTTTTAGGGGGAGTGGTTTCCTACGAGCAGTACTTC.

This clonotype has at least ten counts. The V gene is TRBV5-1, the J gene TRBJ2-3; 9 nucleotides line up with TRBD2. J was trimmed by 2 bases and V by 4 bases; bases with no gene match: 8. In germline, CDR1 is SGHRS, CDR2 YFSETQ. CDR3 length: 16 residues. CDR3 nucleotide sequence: TGCGCCAGCAGCGGGGGAGCTAGCGGGAACACAGATACGCAGTATTTT. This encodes CASSGGASGNTDTQYF. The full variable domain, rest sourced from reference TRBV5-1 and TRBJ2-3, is KAGVTQTPRYLIKTRGQQVTLSCSPISGHRSVSWYQQTPGQGLQFLFEYFSETQRNKGNFPGRFSGRQFSNSRSEMNVSTLELGDSALYLCASSGGASGNTDTQYFGPGTRLTVL.

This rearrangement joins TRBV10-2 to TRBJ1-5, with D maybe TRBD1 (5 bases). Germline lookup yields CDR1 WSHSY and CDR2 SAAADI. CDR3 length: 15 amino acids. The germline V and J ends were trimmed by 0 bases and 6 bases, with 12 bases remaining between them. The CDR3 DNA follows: TGCGCCAGCAGTGAGTCAGGAGGGGCGGGTCAGCCCCAGCATTTT. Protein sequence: CASSESGGAGQPQHF.

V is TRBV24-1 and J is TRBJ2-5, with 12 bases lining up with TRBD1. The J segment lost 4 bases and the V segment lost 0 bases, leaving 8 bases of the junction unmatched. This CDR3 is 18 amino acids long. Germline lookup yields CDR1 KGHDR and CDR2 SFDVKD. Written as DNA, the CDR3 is TGTGCCACCAGTGATTTGCATGAGGGACAGGGGGCTCGAGAGACCCAGTACTTC. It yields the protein CATSDLHEGQGARETQYF.

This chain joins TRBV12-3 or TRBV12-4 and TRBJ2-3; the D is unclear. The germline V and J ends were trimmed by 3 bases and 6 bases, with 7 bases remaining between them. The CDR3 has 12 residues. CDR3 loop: CASSLTMDTQYF. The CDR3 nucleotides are TGTGCCAGCAGTTTGACCATGGATACGCAGTATTTT.

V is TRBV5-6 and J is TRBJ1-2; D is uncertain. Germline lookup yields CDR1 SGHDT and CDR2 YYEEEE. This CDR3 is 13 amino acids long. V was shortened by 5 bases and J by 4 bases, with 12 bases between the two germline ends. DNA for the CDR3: TGTGCCAGCAGTACCGATTTGTCCTATGGCTACACCTTC. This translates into CASSTDLSYGYTF.

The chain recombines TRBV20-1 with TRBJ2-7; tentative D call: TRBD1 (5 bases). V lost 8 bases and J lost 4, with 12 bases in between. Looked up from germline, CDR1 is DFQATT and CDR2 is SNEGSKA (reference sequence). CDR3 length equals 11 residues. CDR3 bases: TGCAGTTTCGACAGAAGTTACGAGCAGTACTTC. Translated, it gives CSFDRSYEQYF.

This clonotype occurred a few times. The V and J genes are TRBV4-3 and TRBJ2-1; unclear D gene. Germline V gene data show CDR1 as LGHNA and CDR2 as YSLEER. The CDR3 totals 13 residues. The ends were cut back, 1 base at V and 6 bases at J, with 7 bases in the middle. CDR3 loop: CASSQVLVNEQFF. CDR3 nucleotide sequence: TGCGCCAGCAGCCAAGTTCTAGTCAATGAGCAGTTCTTC.

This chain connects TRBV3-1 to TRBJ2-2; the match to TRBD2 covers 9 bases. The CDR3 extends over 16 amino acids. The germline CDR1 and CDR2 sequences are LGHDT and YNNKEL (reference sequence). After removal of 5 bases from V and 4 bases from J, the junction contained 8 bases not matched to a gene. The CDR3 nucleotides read TGTGCCAGCAGCTTCCTAGCGGGGAGACTCACCGGGGAGCTGTTTTTT. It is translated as CASSFLAGRLTGELFF.

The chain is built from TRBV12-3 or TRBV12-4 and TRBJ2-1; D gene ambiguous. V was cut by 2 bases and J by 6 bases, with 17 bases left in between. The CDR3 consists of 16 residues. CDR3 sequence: CASSLPESLLVNEQFF. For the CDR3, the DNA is TGTGCCAGCAGTTTACCCGAAAGTTTATTGGTCAATGAGCAGTTCTTC.

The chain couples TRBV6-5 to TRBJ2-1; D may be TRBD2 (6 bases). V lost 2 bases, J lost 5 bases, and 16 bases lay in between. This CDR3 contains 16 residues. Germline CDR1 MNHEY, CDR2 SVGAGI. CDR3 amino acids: CASSYAPAGSHNEQFF. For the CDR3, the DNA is TGTGCCAGCAGTTACGCGCCAGCGGGCTCACACAATGAGCAGTTCTTC.

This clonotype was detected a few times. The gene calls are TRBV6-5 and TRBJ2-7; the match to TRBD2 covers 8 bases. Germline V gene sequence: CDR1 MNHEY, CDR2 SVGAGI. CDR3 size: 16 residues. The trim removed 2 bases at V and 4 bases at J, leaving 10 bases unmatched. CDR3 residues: CASSYGEISGGYEQYF. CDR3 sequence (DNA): TGTGCCAGCAGTTACGGCGAGATCAGCGGGGGTTACGAGCAGTACTTC.

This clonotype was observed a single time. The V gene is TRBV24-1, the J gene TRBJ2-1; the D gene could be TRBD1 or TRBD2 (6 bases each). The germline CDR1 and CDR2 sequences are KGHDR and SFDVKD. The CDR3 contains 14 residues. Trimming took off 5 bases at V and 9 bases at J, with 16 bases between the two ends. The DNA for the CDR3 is TGTGCCACCAGTGTTGGGGGGCTCGGGGGTGAGCAGTTCTTC. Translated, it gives CATSVGGLGGEQFF.

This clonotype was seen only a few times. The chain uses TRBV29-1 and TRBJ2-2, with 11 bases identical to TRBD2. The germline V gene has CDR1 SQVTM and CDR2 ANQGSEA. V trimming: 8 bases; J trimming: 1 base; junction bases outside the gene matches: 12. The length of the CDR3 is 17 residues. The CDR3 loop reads CSPTPVAGGRNTGELFF. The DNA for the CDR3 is TGCAGCCCCACGCCCGTAGCGGGAGGGAGGAACACCGGGGAGCTGTTTTTT.

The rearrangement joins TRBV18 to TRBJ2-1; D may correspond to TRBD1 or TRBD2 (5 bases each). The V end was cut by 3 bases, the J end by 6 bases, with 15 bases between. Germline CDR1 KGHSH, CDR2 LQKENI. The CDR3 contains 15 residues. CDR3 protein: CASSPQGTGGNEQFF. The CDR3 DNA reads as TGTGCCAGCTCACCGCAGGGTACAGGAGGCAATGAGCAGTTCTTC. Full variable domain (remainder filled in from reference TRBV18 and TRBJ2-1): NAGVMQNPRHLVRRRGQEARLRCSPMKGHSHVYWYRQLPEEGLKFMVYLQKENIIDESGMPKERFSAEFPKEGPSILRIQQVVRGDSAAYFCASSPQGTGGNEQFFGPGTRLTVL.

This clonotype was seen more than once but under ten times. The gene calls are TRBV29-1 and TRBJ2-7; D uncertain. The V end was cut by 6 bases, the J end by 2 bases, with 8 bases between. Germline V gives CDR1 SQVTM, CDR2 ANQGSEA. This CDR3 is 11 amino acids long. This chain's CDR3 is CSVVIPYEQYF. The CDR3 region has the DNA TGCAGCGTCGTCATCCCCTACGAGCAGTACTTC.

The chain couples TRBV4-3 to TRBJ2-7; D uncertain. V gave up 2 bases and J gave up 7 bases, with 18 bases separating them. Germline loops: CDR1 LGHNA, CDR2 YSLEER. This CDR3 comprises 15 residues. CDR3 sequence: CASSQRMDPEWEQYF. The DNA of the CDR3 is TGCGCCAGCAGCCAAAGAATGGACCCTGAATGGGAGCAGTACTTC.

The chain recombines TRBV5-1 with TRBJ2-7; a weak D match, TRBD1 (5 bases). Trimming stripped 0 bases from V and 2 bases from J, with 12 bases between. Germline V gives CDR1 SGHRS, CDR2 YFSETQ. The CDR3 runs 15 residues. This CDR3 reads CASSLEGRATYEQYF. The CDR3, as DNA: TGCGCCAGCAGCTTGGAGGGGCGAGCAACCTACGAGCAGTACTTC.